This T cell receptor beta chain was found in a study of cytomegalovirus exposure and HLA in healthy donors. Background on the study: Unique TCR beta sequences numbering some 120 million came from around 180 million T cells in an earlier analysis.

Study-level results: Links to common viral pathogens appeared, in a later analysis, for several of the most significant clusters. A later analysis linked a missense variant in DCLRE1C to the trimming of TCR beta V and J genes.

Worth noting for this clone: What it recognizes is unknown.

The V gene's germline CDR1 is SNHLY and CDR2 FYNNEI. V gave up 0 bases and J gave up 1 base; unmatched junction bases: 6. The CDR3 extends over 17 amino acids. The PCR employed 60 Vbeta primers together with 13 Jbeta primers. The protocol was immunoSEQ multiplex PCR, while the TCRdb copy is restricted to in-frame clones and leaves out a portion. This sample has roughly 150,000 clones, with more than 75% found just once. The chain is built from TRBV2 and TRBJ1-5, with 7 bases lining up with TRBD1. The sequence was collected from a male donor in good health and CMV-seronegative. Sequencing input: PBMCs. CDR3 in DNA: TGTGCCAGCAGTGAAGCGCTTGTCAGGGGGAGCAATCAGCCCCAGCATTTT. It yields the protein CASSEALVRGSNQPQHF.